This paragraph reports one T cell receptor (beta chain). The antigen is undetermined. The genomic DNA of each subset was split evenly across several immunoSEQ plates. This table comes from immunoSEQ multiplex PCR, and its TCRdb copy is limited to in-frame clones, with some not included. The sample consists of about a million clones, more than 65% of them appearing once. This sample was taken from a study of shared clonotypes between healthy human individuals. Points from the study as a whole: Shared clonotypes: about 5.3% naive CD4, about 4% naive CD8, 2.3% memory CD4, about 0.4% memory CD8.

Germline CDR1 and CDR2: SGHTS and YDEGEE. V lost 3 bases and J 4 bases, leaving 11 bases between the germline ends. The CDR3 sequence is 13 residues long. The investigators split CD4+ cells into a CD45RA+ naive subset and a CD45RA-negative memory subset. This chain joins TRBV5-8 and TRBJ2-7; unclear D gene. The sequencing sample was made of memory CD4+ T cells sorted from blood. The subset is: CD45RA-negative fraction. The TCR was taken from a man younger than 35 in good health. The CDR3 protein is CASSSATFYEQYF. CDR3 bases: TGTGCCAGCAGCTCAGCGACTTTTTACGAGCAGTACTTC.